The rows below give T cell receptor beta chains drawn from one sample of a study of control samples from healthy donors and cancer patients. Profiled with immunoSEQ multiplex PCR; TCRdb holds only in-frame clones, not every one. The sample carries 400,000 to 500,000 clones, about 93% recorded once. Sequencing was done on a sample of PBMCs. Receptors were obtained from a man in his forties with head and neck cancer. CDR3s include the opening cysteine and the closing phenylalanine or tryptophan. Each record gives: J gene, D gene, V gene, clone size, CDR3 protein, CDR3 DNA. A D gene is named only where the DNA matches it firmly. Part of the rows lack a size; the others show once, few, many or a class for expanded clones.

TRBJ2-2 | - | TRBV29-1 | - | CSVEGGLTGELFF | TGCAGCGTTGAAGGGGGATTAACCGGGGAGCTGTTTTTT
TRBJ1-6 | - | TRBV14 | - | CASSLRDNSPLHF | TGTGCCAGCAGCCTCCGGGATAATTCACCCCTCCACTTT
TRBJ2-5 | TRBD1 | TRBV11-3 | - | CASAGGAKETQYF | TGTGCCAGCGCAGGGGGCGCAAAGGAGACCCAGTACTTC
TRBJ2-3 | - | TRBV2 | - | CASSEGFYTDTQYF | TGTGCCAGCAGTGAAGGCTTCTACACAGATACGCAGTATTTT
TRBJ2-1 | TRBD2 | TRBV5-1 | - | CASSLARSSGSNEQFF | TGCGCCAGCAGCTTGGCTCGTTCTAGCGGCTCCAATGAGCAGTTCTTC
TRBJ1-1 | - | TRBV5-4 | once | CASSLDRFSTEAFF | TGTGCCAGCAGCTTGGATAGATTTTCCACTGAAGCTTTCTTT
TRBJ1-6 | TRBD1 | TRBV6-5 | few | CASRSTGTGNSPLHF | TGTGCCAGCAGGTCAACGGGGACAGGGAATTCACCCCTCCACTTT
TRBJ2-3 | - | TRBV10-1 | - | CASSEYLQTDTQYF | TGCGCCAGCAGTGAGTACCTCCAGACAGATACGCAGTATTTT
TRBJ2-3 | - | TRBV12-3/TRBV12-4 | - | CASSVGADTQYF | TGTGCCAGCAGTGTTGGGGCAGATACGCAGTATTTT
TRBJ2-7 | TRBD1 | TRBV6-6 | medium-sized | CASSQTGDSSYEQYF | TGTGCCAGCAGTCAGACAGGGGACAGCTCCTACGAGCAGTACTTC
TRBJ2-7 | - | TRBV5-4 | few | CASSRPGTSTYEQYF | TGTGCCAGCAGCCGACCCGGGACTTCTACTTACGAGCAGTACTTC
TRBJ1-5 | TRBD1 | TRBV20-1 | few | CSASGTGNQPQHF | TGCAGTGCTAGTGGGACAGGGAATCAGCCCCAGCATTTT
TRBJ1-2 | TRBD1 | TRBV28 | - | CASKETGAAGGYTF | TGTGCCAGCAAAGAGACAGGGGCTGCTGGCGGCTACACCTTC
TRBJ2-7 | - | TRBV4-3 | - | CASSQTTGGYEQYF | TGCGCCAGCAGCCAGACGACAGGAGGCTACGAGCAGTACTTC
TRBJ1-5 | - | TRBV27 | - | CASSLWSTEPQHF | TGTGCCAGCAGTTTATGGTCAACTGAGCCCCAGCATTTT
TRBJ1-2 | - | TRBV19 | - | CASGRQDGYTF | TGTGCCAGTGGTCGACAGGATGGCTACACCTTC
TRBJ2-1 | TRBD2 | TRBV27 | - | CASSSLAGGRSSSYNEQFF | TGTGCCAGCAGTTCACTAGCGGGGGGCCGATCCAGCTCCTACAATGAGCAGTTCTTC
TRBJ1-2 | - | TRBV5-1 | - | CASSLESIHGYTF | TGCGCCAGCAGCTTGGAGAGCATCCATGGCTACACCTTC